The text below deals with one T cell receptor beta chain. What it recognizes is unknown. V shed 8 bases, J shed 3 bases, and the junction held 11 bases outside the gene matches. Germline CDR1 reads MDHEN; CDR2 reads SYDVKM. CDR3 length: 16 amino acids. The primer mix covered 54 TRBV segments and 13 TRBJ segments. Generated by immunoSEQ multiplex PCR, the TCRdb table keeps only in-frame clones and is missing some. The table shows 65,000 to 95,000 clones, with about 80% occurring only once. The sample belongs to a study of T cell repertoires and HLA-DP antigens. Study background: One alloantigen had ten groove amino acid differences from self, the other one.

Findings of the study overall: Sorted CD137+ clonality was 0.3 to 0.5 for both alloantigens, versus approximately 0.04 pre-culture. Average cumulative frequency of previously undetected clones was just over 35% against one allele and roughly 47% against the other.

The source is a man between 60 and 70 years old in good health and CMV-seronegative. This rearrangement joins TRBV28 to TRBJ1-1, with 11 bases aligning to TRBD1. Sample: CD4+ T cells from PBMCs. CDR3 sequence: CASLDRGQRGHTEAFF. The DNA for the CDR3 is TGTGCCAGCTTGGACAGGGGGCAAAGAGGTCACACTGAAGCTTTCTTT. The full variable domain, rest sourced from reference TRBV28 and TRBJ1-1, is DVKVTQSSRYLVKRTGEKVFLECVQDMDHENMFWYRQDPGLGLRLIYFSYDVKMKEKGDIPEGYSVSREKKERFSLILESASTNQTSMYLCASLDRGQRGHTEAFFGQGTRLTVV.